A selection of T cell receptor beta chains follows, all from one sample in a study of T cell responses to AZD1222 COVID-19 vaccine. TCRdb's table, derived via immunoSEQ multiplex PCR, lists solely in-frame clones and lacks some. The sample holds some 96,000 clones, around 85% seen once. This material consisted of peripheral blood, taken 28 days after the second AZD1222 dose. All receptors come from an adult who received the AZD1222 COVID-19 vaccine. Both conserved end residues are part of each CDR3. The order of the fields is V gene, D gene, J gene, clone size, CDR3 DNA, CDR3 protein. D genes are given only for firm matches. Rows give clone size only sometimes, using once, few, many, or a class for an expanded clone.

V: TRBV27
D: .
J: TRBJ1-1
size: .
DNA: TGTGCCAGCAGTTCACTCGCTTTAGGGAACACTGAAGCTTTCTTT
CDR3: CASSSLALGNTEAFF

V: TRBV15
D: .
J: TRBJ1-1
size: .
DNA: TGTGCCACCAGCAGAGAGGGAACGGTCAACACTGAAGCTTTCTTT
CDR3: CATSREGTVNTEAFF

V: TRBV19
D: .
J: TRBJ1-2
size: .
DNA: TGTGCCAGTTCTTACCGGGACTCCGATGGCTACACCTTC
CDR3: CASSYRDSDGYTF

V: TRBV5-1
D: .
J: TRBJ2-2
size: few
DNA: TGCGCCAGCAGCTTGGATGGCTTGAACACCGGGGAGCTGTTTTTT
CDR3: CASSLDGLNTGELFF

V: TRBV6-2/TRBV6-3
D: .
J: TRBJ2-7
size: .
DNA: TGTGCCAGCAGTTACGCTCCTTACGAGCAGTACTTC
CDR3: CASSYAPYEQYF

V: TRBV19
D: .
J: TRBJ1-2
size: .
DNA: TGTGCCAGTACCATAGGGACGGGCTATGGCTACACCTTC
CDR3: CASTIGTGYGYTF

V: TRBV11-3
D: .
J: TRBJ1-2
size: .
DNA: TGTGCCAGCAGCTTATCAGGGCGCGGCTACACCTTC
CDR3: CASSLSGRGYTF

V: TRBV23-1
D: .
J: TRBJ2-1
size: .
DNA: TGCGCCAGATTGGAGGGGGCGTTCTTC
CDR3: CARLEGAFF

V: TRBV5-1
D: TRBD1
J: TRBJ1-3
size: .
DNA: TGCGCCAGCAGCTGGGGGACAGGACTCTCTGGAAACACCATATATTTT
CDR3: CASSWGTGLSGNTIYF

V: TRBV5-1
D: .
J: TRBJ1-1
size: .
DNA: TGCGCCAGCAGCTCCCCCACCCGGGGGGAAGCTTTCTTT
CDR3: CASSSPTRGEAFF

V: TRBV11-3
D: .
J: TRBJ1-1
size: .
DNA: TGTGCCAGCAGCTCGAGGGCAATCACTGAAGCTTTCTTT
CDR3: CASSSRAITEAFF

V: TRBV7-9
D: .
J: TRBJ1-6
size: .
DNA: TGTGCCAGCAGCTTGTCGGGGGCGGGTGGAAATTCACCCCTCCACTTT
CDR3: CASSLSGAGGNSPLHF

V: TRBV7-9
D: .
J: TRBJ2-1
size: .
DNA: TGTGCCAGCAGTTACTACAATGAGCAGTTCTTC
CDR3: CASSYYNEQFF

V: TRBV25-1
D: .
J: TRBJ1-2
size: .
DNA: TGTGCCAGCAGTGGGCTAGGGACACCGCAACTTGGCTACACCTTC
CDR3: CASSGLGTPQLGYTF

V: TRBV11-3
D: TRBD2
J: TRBJ2-1
size: .
DNA: TGTGCCAGCAGTGACAGACTAGCGGGAGCCTGGAATGAGCAGTTCTTC
CDR3: CASSDRLAGAWNEQFF

V: TRBV4-1
D: .
J: TRBJ1-1
size: .
DNA: TGCGCCAGCAGCCAAGGCTGGGGAGGGGAGACTGAAGCTTTCTTT
CDR3: CASSQGWGGETEAFF

V: TRBV3-1/TRBV3-2
D: .
J: TRBJ2-2
size: .
DNA: TGTGCCAGCAGCTCGAACTCCGGGGAGCTGTTTTTT
CDR3: CASSSNSGELFF

V: TRBV2
D: .
J: TRBJ2-1
size: .
DNA: TGTGCCAGCAGTGCTGGGGCTGGGCCCAATGAGCAGTTCTTC
CDR3: CASSAGAGPNEQFF

V: TRBV19
D: TRBD1
J: TRBJ2-7
size: .
DNA: TGTGCCAGTAGTAAAGAGACAGGGGCCCCCTACGAGCAGTACTTC
CDR3: CASSKETGAPYEQYF

V: TRBV15
D: .
J: TRBJ1-1
size: .
DNA: TGTGCCACCAGCAGAGATCCGGGGGGCGGGCTGAGGGACACTGAAGCTTTCTTT
CDR3: CATSRDPGGGLRDTEAFF

V: TRBV6-2/TRBV6-3
D: .
J: TRBJ2-3
size: .
DNA: TGTGCCAGCAGTTACAGCGGGTTAGATACGCAGTATTTT
CDR3: CASSYSGLDTQYF

V: TRBV6-5
D: TRBD1
J: TRBJ2-5
size: .
DNA: TGTGCCAGCAACCTTCGACAGGGATATAAAGAGACCCAGTACTTC
CDR3: CASNLRQGYKETQYF

V: TRBV5-8
D: TRBD2
J: TRBJ2-1
size: once
DNA: TGTGCCAGCAGCCCCACCCTCACTAGCGGCGGGGACAATGAGCAGTTCTTC
CDR3: CASSPTLTSGGDNEQFF

V: TRBV5-4
D: .
J: TRBJ2-1
size: .
DNA: TGTGCCAGCAGCCTGGTTGGGGGAAGATACAATGAGCAGTTCTTC
CDR3: CASSLVGGRYNEQFF

V: TRBV5-5
D: .
J: TRBJ2-7
size: .
DNA: TGTGCCAGCAGCGTGGAACTCAATTTGGCCCACGAGCAGTACTTC
CDR3: CASSVELNLAHEQYF

V: TRBV4-1
D: TRBD2
J: TRBJ2-1
size: few
DNA: TGCGCCAGCAGCCACGGTACCGGGACTAGCTCCTACAATGAGCAGTTCTTC
CDR3: CASSHGTGTSSYNEQFF

V: TRBV5-1
D: .
J: TRBJ2-3
size: .
DNA: TGCGCCAGCAGCCCCTGGGGTGATACGCAGTATTTT
CDR3: CASSPWGDTQYF